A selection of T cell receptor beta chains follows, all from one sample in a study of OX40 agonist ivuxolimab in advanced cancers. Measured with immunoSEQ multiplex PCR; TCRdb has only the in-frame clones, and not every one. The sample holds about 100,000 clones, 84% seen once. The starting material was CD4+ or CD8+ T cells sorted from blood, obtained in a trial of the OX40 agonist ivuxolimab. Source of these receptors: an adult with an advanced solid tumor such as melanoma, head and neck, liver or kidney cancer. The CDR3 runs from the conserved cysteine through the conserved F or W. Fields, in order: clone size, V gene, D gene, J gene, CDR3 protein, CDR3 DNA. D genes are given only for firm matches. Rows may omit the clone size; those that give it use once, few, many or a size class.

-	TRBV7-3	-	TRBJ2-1	CASSRSGGLNEQFF	TGTGCCAGCAGCCGAAGTGGCGGTCTCAATGAGCAGTTCTTC
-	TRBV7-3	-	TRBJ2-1	CASSSGSYNEQFF	TGTGCCAGCAGCTCAGGGTCCTACAATGAGCAGTTCTTC
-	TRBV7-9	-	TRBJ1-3	CASSPDSGAYGNTIYF	TGTGCCAGCAGCCCCGATTCGGGGGCATATGGAAACACCATATATTTT
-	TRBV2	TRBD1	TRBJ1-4	CASSEGQGSGEKLFF	TGTGCCAGCAGTGAAGGACAGGGGTCGGGTGAAAAACTGTTTTTT
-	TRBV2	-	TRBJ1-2	CASSEAPRGYTF	TGTGCCAGCAGTGAAGCCCCTAGGGGCTACACCTTC
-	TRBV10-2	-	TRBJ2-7	CASSDPDVSYEQYF	TGCGCCAGCAGTGACCCAGACGTCTCCTACGAGCAGTACTTC
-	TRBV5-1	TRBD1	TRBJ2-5	CASSDRVGVQETQYF	TGCGCCAGCAGTGACAGGGTAGGCGTGCAAGAGACCCAGTACTTC
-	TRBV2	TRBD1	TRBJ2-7	CASNADRDSIYEQYF	TGTGCCAGCAACGCGGACAGGGACAGCATCTACGAGCAGTACTTC
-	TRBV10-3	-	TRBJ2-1	CAISESNYNEQFF	TGTGCCATCAGTGAGTCTAACTACAATGAGCAGTTCTTC
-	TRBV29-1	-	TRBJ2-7	CSVSQSGQEQYF	TGCAGCGTTAGCCAGAGCGGGCAGGAGCAGTACTTC
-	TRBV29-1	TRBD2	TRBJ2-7	CSVATSGRYEQYF	TGCAGCGTAGCGACTAGCGGGAGGTACGAGCAGTACTTC
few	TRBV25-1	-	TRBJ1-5	CASGTGNQPQHF	TGTGCCAGTGGGACGGGCAATCAGCCCCAGCATTTT
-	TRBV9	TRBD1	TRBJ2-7	CASSPTGQGYEQYF	TGTGCCAGCAGCCCGACCGGACAGGGTTACGAGCAGTACTTC
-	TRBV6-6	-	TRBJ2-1	CATVPLAAGNNEQFF	TGTGCCACAGTACCGTTAGCGGCTGGGAACAATGAGCAGTTCTTC
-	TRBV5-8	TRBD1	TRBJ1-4	CASSRTGGGSNEKLFF	TGTGCCAGCAGCCGGACAGGGGGTGGGTCTAATGAAAAACTGTTTTTT
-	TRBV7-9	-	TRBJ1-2	CASSPGVYYGYTF	TGTGCCAGCAGCCCGGGTGTTTACTATGGCTACACCTTC
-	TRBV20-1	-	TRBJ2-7	CSASPGHEQYF	TGCAGTGCTAGCCCCGGACACGAGCAGTACTTC
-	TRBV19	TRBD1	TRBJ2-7	CASSIALRGTGVYEQYF	TGTGCCAGTAGTATAGCCCTGCGCGGGACAGGGGTGTACGAGCAGTACTTC
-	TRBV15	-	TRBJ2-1	CATSSDLANEQFF	TGTGCCACCAGCAGTGATCTAGCGAATGAGCAGTTCTTC
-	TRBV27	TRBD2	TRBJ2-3	CASSLSSRWLGLAGRGTDTQYF	TGTGCCAGCAGTTTATCATCCCGGTGGTTGGGGCTAGCGGGAAGGGGCACAGATACGCAGTATTTT
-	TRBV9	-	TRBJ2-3	CASSVWGSRDTQYF	TGTGCCAGCAGCGTTTGGGGGAGCCGAGATACGCAGTATTTT
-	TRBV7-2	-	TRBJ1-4	CASSKSTGWLEKLFF	TGTGCCAGCAGCAAATCGACAGGCTGGTTAGAAAAACTGTTTTTT
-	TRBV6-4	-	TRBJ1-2	CASSAEGTVGYTF	TGTGCCAGCAGTGCGGAGGGAACGGTTGGCTACACCTTC
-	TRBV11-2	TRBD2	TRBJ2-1	CASSLISGTSGRGNEQFF	TGTGCCAGCAGCTTAATTTCCGGGACTAGCGGGAGGGGCAATGAGCAGTTCTTC
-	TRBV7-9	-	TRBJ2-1	CASSSDSIHTTYNEQFF	TGTGCCAGCAGCTCGGACTCAATTCATACCACCTACAATGAGCAGTTCTTC
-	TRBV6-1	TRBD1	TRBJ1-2	CASSEEGGGHYGYTF	TGTGCCAGCAGTGAAGAAGGAGGGGGCCACTATGGCTACACCTTC
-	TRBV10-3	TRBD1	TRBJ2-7	CAISEGTGAYEQYF	TGTGCCATCAGTGAGGGGACAGGGGCCTACGAGCAGTACTTC
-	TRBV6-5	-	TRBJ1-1	CASSRVSRDTEAFF	TGTGCCAGCAGCAGGGTATCTCGGGATACTGAAGCTTTCTTT
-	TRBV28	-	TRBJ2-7	CASSFDGSYEQYF	TGTGCCAGCAGTTTCGACGGTTCCTACGAGCAGTACTTC
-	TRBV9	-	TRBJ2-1	CASTPEWSAYEQFF	TGTGCCAGCACCCCCGAGTGGTCGGCGTATGAGCAGTTCTTC